This T cell receptor beta chain was captured by sequencing in a study of blood T cell repertoires in COVID-19. The wider study: Specimens from acute and convalescent COVID-19 originated in the United States, Italy and Spain. T cells, B-cell-depleted T cells, or PBMCs supplied cDNA or gDNA.

Original processing methods: Using reference gene primer amplification, nucleated cell counts were estimated. Measured with immunoSEQ multiplex PCR; TCRdb has only the in-frame clones, and not every one. Clone size and the V and J calls come from that table; the DNA yielded D and trimming. The top ten hold 10% of the sample, which has 200,000 to 250,000 clones, more than 80% seen once. There are a few counts of this clone. J was trimmed by 5 bases and V by 6 bases; bases with no gene match: 13. The length of the CDR3 is 16 residues. The germline CDR1 and CDR2 sequences are SGHTS and YDEGEE. The sequence was collected from a woman older than 75 with acute or convalescent COVID-19. The sequencing input was peripheral blood. The chain recombines TRBV5-8 with TRBJ2-2, with 7 positions matching TRBD2. The CDR3 spells CASTRGGNGRTGELFF. As DNA, the CDR3 is TGTGCCAGCACCCGAGGCGGGAACGGGAGGACCGGGGAGCTGTTTTTT.